At least ten counts were recorded for the clone carrying this TCR beta chain. These data come from a study of T-cell reconstitution after alpha-beta-depleted transplantation in children. Trimming removed 5 bases from V and 6 bases from J; junction bases left unmatched: 4. The CDR3 is 15 amino acids. TCRbeta library preparation incorporated unique molecular identifiers. TCRdb fed the PCR reads into MiXCR, producing one record per CDR3 protein. The sample holds a few hundred thousand distinct CDR3 sequences, approximately 10% seen once. The chain is built from TRBV12-3 or TRBV12-4 and TRBJ2-7; 16 bases align to TRBD2. This TCR was sampled from a human donor who donated a stem cell graft to a child with acute lymphoblastic leukemia. Here the sequenced sample was PBMCs from the stem cell graft donor, taken from the stem cell graft. CDR3: CASSPGTSGRGEQYF. The CDR3 DNA follows: TGTGCCAGCAGTCCCGGGACTAGCGGGAGGGGCGAGCAGTACTTC.